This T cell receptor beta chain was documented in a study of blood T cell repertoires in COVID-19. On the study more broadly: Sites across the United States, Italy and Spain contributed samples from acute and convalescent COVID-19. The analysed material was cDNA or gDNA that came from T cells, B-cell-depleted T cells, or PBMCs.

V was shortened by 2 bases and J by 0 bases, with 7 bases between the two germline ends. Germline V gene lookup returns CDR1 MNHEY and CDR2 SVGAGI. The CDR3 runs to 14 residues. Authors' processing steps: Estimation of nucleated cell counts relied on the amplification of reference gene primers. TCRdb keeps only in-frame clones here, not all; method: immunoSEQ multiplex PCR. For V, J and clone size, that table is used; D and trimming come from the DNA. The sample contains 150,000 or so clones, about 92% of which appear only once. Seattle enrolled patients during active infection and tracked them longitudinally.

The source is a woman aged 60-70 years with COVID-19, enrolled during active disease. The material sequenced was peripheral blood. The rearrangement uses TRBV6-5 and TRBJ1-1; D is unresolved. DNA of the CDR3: TGTGCCAGCAGTTACACATCCATGAACACTGAAGCTTTCTTT. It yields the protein CASSYTSMNTEAFF.